One sample yielded the 24 T cell receptor beta chains listed below, sequenced in a study of T cell responses to AZD1222 COVID-19 vaccine. Profiling relied on immunoSEQ multiplex PCR, and the TCRdb table lists in-frame clones only, not all of them. Altogether more than 140,000 clones are present, about 90% being singletons, with the ten largest covering around 5.4%. Material: peripheral blood, obtained on day 0 of AZD1222 vaccination. These receptors came from an adult in good health.

The J gene is TRBJ2-2, the V gene TRBV4-3; D possibly corresponds to TRBD1 (6 bases). This CDR3 comprises 13 residues. Between the trimmed V and J ends, which lost 4 bases and 6 bases, there was a span of 9 bases. CDR1 is LGHNA and CDR2 is YSLEER in the germline V gene. CDR3 loop: CASSPRGSGELFF. DNA for the CDR3: TGCGCCAGCAGCCCGAGGGGGTCCGGGGAGCTGTTTTTT.

The CDR3 DNA reads TGTGCCAGCAGCTTCGGCAGGGTCTCAGAGACCCAGTACTTC. Protein: CASSFGRVSETQYF. V usage is TRBV5-6 and J usage is TRBJ2-5; D might be TRBD1 (5 bases). In germline, CDR1 is SGHDT, CDR2 YYEEEE. CDR3 size: 14 residues. The V end was cut by 2 bases, the J end by 4 bases, with 12 bases between.

A single count supports this clone. The chain uses TRBV11-2 and TRBJ2-7; D uncertain. V dropped 3 bases and J dropped 7 bases, with 16 bases sitting between them. Germline V gene data show CDR1 as SGHAT and CDR2 as FQNNGV. The CDR3 is 14 residues long. CDR3 amino acids: CASSFYRSGREQYF. In DNA, the CDR3 is TGTGCCAGCAGCTTCTATCGGTCTGGTCGGGAGCAGTACTTC.

The rearrangement uses TRBV7-2 and TRBJ2-7, with TRBD2 matching 9 bases. V trimming: 3 bases; J trimming: 4 bases; junction bases outside the gene matches: 4. There are 14 residues in the CDR3. From germline, CDR1 is SGHTA and CDR2 FQGNSA. This CDR3 is CASSLGGRGYEQYF. CDR3 in DNA: TGTGCCAGCAGCTTGGGCGGGAGGGGTTACGAGCAGTACTTC.

The chain is built from TRBV19 and TRBJ2-1; 9 positions match TRBD1. The V segment lost 5 bases and the J segment 9 bases; nucleotides outside the gene matches: 17. This CDR3 spans 17 amino acids. Germline lookup yields CDR1 LNHDA and CDR2 SQIVND (reference sequence). The CDR3 loop reads CASSFLPGGQGKGEQFF. The CDR3 DNA is TGTGCCAGTAGTTTCCTCCCGGGGGGACAGGGAAAGGGTGAGCAGTTCTTC.

The chain joins TRBV28 to TRBJ1-6, with D possibly being TRBD1 (5 bases). The germline V gene encodes CDR1 MDHEN and CDR2 SYDVKM. V was pared by 4 bases and J by 7 bases, with 14 bases between. CDR3 length: 15 residues. The CDR3 spells CASSSRGTINSPLHF. CDR3 coding DNA: TGTGCCAGCAGTTCCCGCGGGACTATCAATTCACCCCTCCACTTT.

The chain has TRBV19 and TRBJ2-6, with D uncertain. The CDR3 runs to 15 residues. V was cut by 6 bases and J by 0 bases, with 9 bases left in between. Germline lookup yields CDR1 LNHDA and CDR2 SQIVND (reference sequence). CDR3: CASRTDSSGANVLTF. The CDR3 DNA follows: TGTGCCAGTAGAACGGATTCCTCTGGGGCCAACGTCCTGACTTTC.

This clone was detected once. The genes are TRBV13 and TRBJ1-2; D gene uncertain. From germline, CDR1 is PRHDT and CDR2 FYEKMQ (reference sequence). The CDR3 sequence is 8 residues long. The ends were cut back, 8 bases at V and 8 bases at J, with 3 bases in the middle. CDR3 region: CASGGYTF. DNA of the CDR3: TGTGCCAGCGGCGGCTACACCTTC.

The CDR3 DNA follows: TGCGCCAGCAGCCAAGTCCATAGCGGTAACAATGAGCAGTTCTTC. It is translated as CASSQVHSGNNEQFF. The genes are TRBV4-1 and TRBJ2-1, with D perhaps matching TRBD2 (6 bases). The V end was cut by 1 base, the J end by 5 bases, with 12 bases between. This CDR3 region has 15 residues. Germline V gene data show CDR1 as MGHRA and CDR2 as YSYEKL.

This clone occurred once. The chain links TRBV9 to TRBJ2-3; D not resolved. V lost 4 bases and J 0 bases, leaving 9 bases between the germline ends. Germline CDR1 reads SGDLS; CDR2 reads YYNGEE. This CDR3 is built from 14 residues. The CDR3 bases are TGTGCCAGCAGCTCCTTAGATAGCACAGATACGCAGTATTTT. It codes for CASSSLDSTDTQYF.

CDR3 amino acids: CASSLASGSGYNEQFF. The CDR3 DNA reads as TGTGCCAGCAGCTTGGCTAGCGGGAGCGGGTACAATGAGCAGTTCTTC. This sequence joins TRBV7-2 and TRBJ2-1; 10 positions match TRBD2. J gave up 4 bases and V 3 bases, and 6 bases lay outside the gene matches. Per the germline V gene, CDR1 is SGHTA and CDR2 is FQGNSA. This CDR3 contains 16 residues.

The rearrangement links TRBV9 to TRBJ1-5, with 9 bases identical to TRBD1. The CDR3 loop spans 15 amino acids. The J segment lost 4 bases and the V segment lost 3 bases, leaving 5 bases of the junction unmatched. Germline V gene lookup returns CDR1 SGDLS and CDR2 YYNGEE. The CDR3 nucleotides read TGTGCCAGCAGCGCGACTGACAGGGGGAATCAGCCCCAGCATTTT. It codes for CASSATDRGNQPQHF. Looking up the rest from reference TRBV9 and TRBJ1-5 gives the full variable domain: DSGVTQTPKHLITATGQRVTLRCSPRSGDLSVYWYQQSLDQGLQFLIQYYNGEERAKGNILERFSAQQFPDLHSELNLSSLELGDSALYFCASSATDRGNQPQHFGDGTRLSIL.

The V gene is TRBV25-1, the J gene TRBJ2-5; no firm D call. V dropped 1 base and J dropped 7 bases, with 13 bases sitting between them. The V gene's germline CDR1 is MGHDK and CDR2 SYGVNS. The CDR3 runs 14 residues. CDR3 region: CASSESGGKRTQYF. The CDR3 coding sequence is TGTGCCAGCAGTGAATCCGGCGGAAAGAGGACCCAGTACTTC.

This rearrangement joins TRBV19 to TRBJ2-2; D might be TRBD1 or TRBD2, each matching 5 bases. The V gene lost 1 base and the J gene lost 5 bases, with 17 bases spanning the gap. The CDR3 is made up of 17 amino acids. Germline values: CDR1 LNHDA, CDR2 SQIVND (reference sequence). CDR3 nucleotide sequence: TGTGCCAGTAGTATAGGGGGCAGGGCCCGGGGAACCGGGGAGCTGTTTTTT. This sequence encodes CASSIGGRARGTGELFF. Full variable domain (outside the CDR3, taken from reference TRBV19 and TRBJ2-2): DGGITQSPKYLFRKEGQNVTLSCEQNLNHDAMYWYRQDPGQGLRLIYYSQIVNDFQKGDIAEGYSVSREKKESFPLTVTSAQKNPTAFYLCASSIGGRARGTGELFFGEGSRLTVL.

This clone was seen once. The J gene is TRBJ2-5, the V gene TRBV29-1; D not resolved. This CDR3 has 12 amino acids. Trimming removed 7 bases from V and 1 base from J, with 10 bases in between. The germline CDR1 and CDR2 sequences are SQVTM and ANQGSEA. The CDR3 loop reads CSARRAQETQYF. The CDR3 region has the DNA TGCAGCGCTCGACGGGCCCAAGAGACCCAGTACTTC.

J is TRBJ2-1 and V is TRBV18; TRBD2 agrees at 11 bases. The ends lost 2 bases at V and 0 bases at J; junction bases unmatched: 12. The germline gives CDR1 KGHSH, CDR2 LQKENI. The CDR3 runs 20 residues. This chain's CDR3 is CASSPRGTSGPSSSYNEQFF. The CDR3 coding sequence is TGTGCCAGCTCACCAAGAGGGACTAGCGGACCTTCTAGCTCCTACAATGAGCAGTTCTTC.

This clone was recorded once. J is TRBJ2-7 and V is TRBV7-2, with 8 bases aligning to TRBD1. The CDR3 runs to 16 residues. V dropped 5 bases and J dropped 3; count of bases not matched to a gene: 12. Germline CDR1 and CDR2: SGHTA and FQGNSA. The DNA of the CDR3 is TGTGCCAGCAGCCCAGAAGGGACAGGAGGAAACTACGAGCAGTACTTC. Translating it yields CASSPEGTGGNYEQYF. The variable domain in full, completed from reference TRBV7-2 and TRBJ2-7, reads GAGVSQSPSNKVTEKGKDVELRCDPISGHTALYWYRQSLGQGLEFLIYFQGNSAPDKSGLPSDRFSAERTGGSVSTLTIQRTQQEDSAVYLCASSPEGTGGNYEQYFGPGTRLTVT.

V is TRBV7-2 and J is TRBJ1-2, with TRBD1 as a possible D gene (5 bases). This CDR3 has 13 residues. From germline, CDR1 is SGHTA and CDR2 FQGNSA. Trimming pared 0 bases from V and 8 bases from J, leaving 10 bases between. The CDR3 is CASSLAGEGGYTF. The CDR3 nucleotides are TGTGCCAGCAGCTTAGCGGGGGAGGGAGGCTACACCTTC.

This chain links TRBV28 with TRBJ2-7, with TRBD2 matching over 9 bases. From germline, CDR1 is MDHEN and CDR2 SYDVKM. This CDR3 is 18 amino acids long. V lost 6 bases and J lost 4; bases outside the gene matches: 19. In DNA form, the CDR3 reads TGTGCCAGCAGCTCCCCTTTAGGAGGCGGGAGGGCCTATTACGAGCAGTACTTC. Its protein is CASSSPLGGGRAYYEQYF.

This chain joins TRBV7-9 and TRBJ1-1, with D unclear. Germline loops: CDR1 SEHNR, CDR2 FQNEAQ (reference sequence). The length of the CDR3 is 11 residues. V was shortened by 5 bases and J by 11 bases, with 12 bases between the two germline ends. The CDR3 is CASSPRREAFF. The DNA of the CDR3 is TGTGCCAGCAGCCCCCGGAGGGAGGCTTTCTTT.

This chain joins TRBV19 and TRBJ1-3, with D perhaps matching TRBD1 (5 bases). From germline, CDR1 is LNHDA and CDR2 SQIVND (reference sequence). V shed 4 bases and J shed 0 bases, with 7 bases lying between them. This CDR3 has 14 residues. The CDR3 sequence: CASSTGSSGNTIYF. CDR3 sequence (DNA): TGTGCCAGTAGTACAGGGAGCTCTGGAAACACCATATATTTT.

This clone was seen just once. The V call is TRBV19, the J call TRBJ1-5; TRBD1 aligns across 8 bases. Trimming removed 6 bases from V and 2 bases from J; junction bases left unmatched: 6. The germline V gene has CDR1 LNHDA and CDR2 SQIVND (reference sequence). The length of the CDR3 is 15 residues. The CDR3 loop is CASRPSQGGNQPQHF. In DNA form, the CDR3 reads TGTGCCAGTAGACCCTCACAGGGGGGCAATCAGCCCCAGCATTTT.

The chain is built from TRBV19 and TRBJ2-1; D gene ambiguous. CDR1 LNHDA and CDR2 SQIVND come from the germline V gene (reference sequence). The CDR3 is made up of 11 amino acids. Trimming shortened V by 4 bases and J by 11 bases, and 9 bases separated the two germline ends. The CDR3, as DNA: TGTGCCAGTAGTACCCACATCAAGCAGTTCTTC. Translating gives CASSTHIKQFF.

The V call is TRBV28, the J call TRBJ1-2; unclear D gene. Germline CDR1 MDHEN, CDR2 SYDVKM. With 4 bases removed from V and 3 bases from J, the gap between germline ends came to 6 bases. This CDR3 comprises 12 residues. The CDR3 DNA follows: TGTGCCAGCAGTTCTCAGTACTATGGCTACACCTTC. Translation: CASSSQYYGYTF.